A single sample is the source of the 25 T cell receptor beta chains below, sequenced in a study of OX40 agonist ivuxolimab in advanced cancers. The assay was immunoSEQ multiplex PCR, and TCRdb's table has in-frame clones only and misses some. This table has tens of thousands of clones, approximately 85% appearing once. Specimen: CD4+ or CD8+ T cells sorted from blood, collected in a trial of the OX40 agonist ivuxolimab. The receptors originated from an adult with an advanced solid tumor such as melanoma, head and neck, liver or kidney cancer.

J is TRBJ2-5 and V is TRBV5-4; 9 bases are shared with TRBD1. Germline CDR1 SGHNT, CDR2 YYREEE (reference sequence). J gave up 5 bases and V 4 bases, and 12 bases lay outside the gene matches. CDR3 length: 16 residues. The DNA for the CDR3 is TGTGCCAGCAGCCTTCAACCGGGACAGGGTTTTGAGACCCAGTACTTC. Translating gives CASSLQPGQGFETQYF.

A few counts support this clone. The rearrangement links TRBV27 to TRBJ2-3; D gene ambiguous. V gave up 5 bases and J gave up 0 bases, with 9 bases separating them. This CDR3 is 14 amino acids long. CDR1 and CDR2 from the germline V gene are MNHEY and SMNVEV (reference sequence). This chain's CDR3 is CASSRAGSTDTQYF. The CDR3 DNA follows: TGTGCCAGCAGTCGAGCAGGTAGCACAGATACGCAGTATTTT.

The chain joins TRBV11-2 to TRBJ2-5, with 8 positions matching TRBD2. The germline CDR1 and CDR2 sequences are SGHAT and FQNNGV. This CDR3 has 16 residues. V shed 1 base and J 0 bases; nucleotides not matched to a gene: 4. As DNA, the CDR3 is TGTGCCAGCAGCTTAGTTAGTAGCGGGAACCAAGAGACCCAGTACTTC. Residues: CASSLVSSGNQETQYF.

The rearrangement joins TRBV7-6 to TRBJ2-3; D may be TRBD2 (5 bases). Looked up from germline, CDR1 is SGHVS and CDR2 is FNYEAQ. This CDR3 has 16 amino acids. Trimming stripped 8 bases from V and 4 bases from J, with 22 bases between. This CDR3 is CASSLRAIPGADTQYF. The CDR3 nucleotides read TGTGCCAGCTCTTTACGGGCCATCCCCGGGGCAGATACGCAGTATTTT.

The CDR3 loop reads CASSWDRGSYGYTF. For the CDR3, the DNA is TGTGCCAGCAGCTGGGACAGGGGGTCCTATGGCTACACCTTC. V and J are TRBV5-6 and TRBJ1-2; the match to TRBD1 covers 11 bases. CDR3 size: 14 residues. J gave up 4 bases and V 3 bases, and 2 bases lay outside the gene matches. Germline-derived CDR1 and CDR2 are SGHDT and YYEEEE.

The chain carries TRBV7-2 and TRBJ2-7; D not certain. The CDR3 is 15 amino acids. Germline V lookup: CDR1 SGHTA, CDR2 FQGNSA. V was cut by 1 base and J by 5 bases, with 15 bases left in between. CDR3 protein: CASSLVVGSPHEQYF. The CDR3 region has the DNA TGTGCCAGCAGCTTAGTTGTGGGAAGTCCCCACGAGCAGTACTTC.

The V and J genes are TRBV14 and TRBJ2-1, with 9 positions matching TRBD2. Germline V lookup: CDR1 SGHDN, CDR2 FVKESK. CDR3 size: 12 residues. V was pared by 2 bases and J by 15 bases, with 5 bases of the junction left unmatched. The CDR3 nucleotides are TGTGCCAGCAGCCAACTAGCGGGGACCTTGTTCTTC. This gives the protein CASSQLAGTLFF.

The V gene is TRBV28, the J gene TRBJ1-3; D is unclear. Trimming pared 4 bases from V and 0 bases from J, leaving 13 bases between. The CDR3 is 16 amino acids. Germline V gene lookup returns CDR1 MDHEN and CDR2 SYDVKM. CDR3 nucleotide sequence: TGTGCCAGCAGTTCTCCGGACGCTTACTCTGGAAACACCATATATTTT. This translates into CASSSPDAYSGNTIYF.

This sequence joins TRBV5-6 and TRBJ2-7; 9 nucleotides line up with TRBD1. The CDR3 runs 11 residues. V was clipped by 3 bases and J by 12 bases; unmatched bases: 4. Germline-derived CDR1 and CDR2 are SGHDT and YYEEEE. The CDR3, as DNA: TGTGCCAGCAGCTCGGGACAGGGTATGTACTTC. The encoded protein is CASSSGQGMYF.

The chain recombines TRBV7-6 with TRBJ1-4; 7 nucleotides agree with TRBD1. The germline CDR1 and CDR2 sequences are SGHVS and FNYEAQ. This CDR3 is built from 18 residues. The V gene end was trimmed by 5 bases and the J gene end by 7 bases; junction bases not matched to a gene: 19. The CDR3 reads CASSPTGSRARKGEKLFF. The CDR3 DNA follows: TGTGCCAGCAGCCCGACAGGGTCCAGAGCTAGAAAGGGTGAAAAACTGTTTTTT. Combining the CDR3 with reference TRBV7-6 and TRBJ1-4 gives the whole variable domain GAGVSQSPRYKVTKRGQDVALRCDPISGHVSLYWYRQALGQGPEFLTYFNYEAQQDKSGLPNDRFSAERPEGSISTLTIQRTEQRDSAMYRCASSPTGSRARKGEKLFFGSGTQLSVL.

The CDR3 DNA reads as TGTGCCAGCAGCCCGGGTGGGCCAGGGGGCGCGAACACCGGGGAGCTGTTTTTT. This sequence encodes CASSPGGPGGANTGELFF. The rearrangement links TRBV7-9 to TRBJ2-2, with 8 bases fitting TRBD1. V was clipped by 5 bases and J by 0 bases; unmatched bases: 11. CDR3 length: 18 residues. Germline CDR1 and CDR2: SEHNR and FQNEAQ (reference sequence).

This CDR3 is CASPGLSGNEQFF. The CDR3 DNA sequence: TGTGCCAGCCCGGGACTAAGCGGGAATGAGCAGTTCTTC. This rearrangement joins TRBV18 to TRBJ2-1; 7 nucleotides line up with TRBD2. From germline, CDR1 is KGHSH and CDR2 LQKENI. The CDR3 extends over 13 amino acids. V trimming: 8 bases; J trimming: 7 bases; junction bases outside the gene matches: 8.

The J gene is TRBJ2-7, the V gene TRBV2, with D maybe TRBD1 (6 bases). This CDR3 is built from 15 residues. The germline V gene encodes CDR1 SNHLY and CDR2 FYNNEI. Trimming took 3 bases from V and 4 from J, leaving 16 bases between them. The CDR3 reads CASSEGPGDLYEQYV. The CDR3 bases are TGTGCCAGCAGTGAGGGGCCAGGGGATTTGTACGAGCAGTACGTC.

The rearrangement links TRBV5-1 to TRBJ2-6; TRBD1 aligns across 7 bases. The CDR3 spans 17 residues. Trimming took 4 bases from V and 0 from J; bases not matched to a gene: 7. Germline V lookup: CDR1 SGHRS, CDR2 YFSETQ. The CDR3 protein is CASSPGTARSGANVLTF. The CDR3 DNA reads TGCGCCAGCAGCCCAGGGACAGCCCGCTCTGGGGCCAACGTCCTGACTTTC.

The genes are TRBV2 and TRBJ2-1; either TRBD1 or TRBD2 may supply D (6 bases each). CDR1 and CDR2 from the germline V gene are SNHLY and FYNNEI. The V gene lost 6 bases and the J gene lost 8 bases, with 17 bases spanning the gap. CDR3 length equals 14 residues. CDR3: CASRAWGAVDEQFF. In DNA form, the CDR3 reads TGTGCCAGCAGAGCATGGGGGGCAGTGGATGAGCAGTTCTTC.

The chain employs TRBV18 and TRBJ2-3, with a tentative D call TRBD1 (5 bases). V was cut by 5 bases and J by 5 bases, with 17 bases left in between. This CDR3 spans 15 amino acids. Germline assignment: CDR1 KGHSH and CDR2 LQKENI. The CDR3 spells CASSTSSNQGDTQYF. In nucleotides, the CDR3 is TGTGCCAGCTCAACCAGCTCCAATCAGGGAGATACGCAGTATTTT.

This chain joins TRBV2 and TRBJ1-1; 12 nucleotides align to TRBD1. The CDR3 extends over 15 amino acids. In germline, CDR1 is SNHLY, CDR2 FYNNEI. The V gene end was trimmed by 6 bases and the J gene end by 4 bases; junction bases not matched to a gene: 6. The CDR3 here is CASSWDRGPTTEAFF. In DNA, the CDR3 is TGTGCCAGCAGCTGGGACAGGGGGCCGACCACTGAAGCTTTCTTT.

The chain links TRBV7-9 to TRBJ2-3, with 9 nucleotides matching TRBD2. Germline V gene sequence: CDR1 SEHNR, CDR2 FQNEAQ (reference sequence). CDR3 length: 16 amino acids. Trimming at V came to 1 base and at J to 2 bases, leaving 4 bases not matched to a gene. CDR3 amino acids: CASSLGAGGHTDTQYF. CDR3 nucleotides: TGTGCCAGCAGCTTAGGAGCGGGGGGCCACACAGATACGCAGTATTTT.

CDR3 DNA: TGTGCCAGCAGTCGACAGGCCTACGAGCAGTACTTC. This translates into CASSRQAYEQYF. V is TRBV6-1 and J is TRBJ2-7, with D possibly being TRBD1 (6 bases). This CDR3 is built from 12 residues. V was cut by 5 bases and J by 2 bases, with 7 bases left in between. Germline CDR1 and CDR2: MNHNS and SASEGT.

This clone was observed once. CDR3 sequence: CASSLRQGTNPGTDTQYF. Here the CDR3 DNA reads TGTGCCAGCAGCCTTCGACAGGGAACGAATCCGGGCACAGATACGCAGTATTTT. This rearrangement joins TRBV9 to TRBJ2-3, with TRBD1 identical over 7 bases. This CDR3 is 18 amino acids long. V trimming: 4 bases; J trimming: 1 base; junction bases outside the gene matches: 15. Germline assignment: CDR1 SGDLS and CDR2 YYNGEE.

The chain uses TRBV6-1 and TRBJ1-1; unclear D gene. The CDR3 consists of 13 residues. V lost 6 bases and J lost 3, with 11 bases in between. The germline V gene encodes CDR1 MNHNS and CDR2 SASEGT. CDR3 protein: CASRSRRDTEAFF. The DNA of the CDR3 is TGTGCCAGCAGGTCAAGGCGGGACACTGAAGCTTTCTTT.

This clone was recorded a few times. The rearrangement joins TRBV6-5 to TRBJ1-2; D unresolved. CDR1 and CDR2 from the germline V gene are MNHEY and SVGAGI. Trimming removed 2 bases at V and 1 base at J, with 8 bases between. The CDR3 is made up of 14 amino acids. The CDR3 sequence: CASSYREFNYGYTF. CDR3 DNA sequence: TGTGCCAGCAGTTACCGAGAATTTAACTATGGCTACACCTTC.

The rearrangement links TRBV7-3 to TRBJ2-2, with D tentatively TRBD1 (7 bases). Trimming took off 5 bases at V and 4 bases at J, with 20 bases between the two ends. Germline loops: CDR1 SGHTA, CDR2 FQGTGA. CDR3 size: 17 residues. The CDR3 sequence: CASSQPPGGRRTGELFF. Here the CDR3 DNA reads TGTGCCAGCAGCCAACCCCCAGGGGGGCGGCGCACCGGGGAGCTGTTTTTT.

The gene calls are TRBV28 and TRBJ2-1, with D unclear. The CDR3 is 11 residues long. The germline V and J ends were trimmed by 6 bases and 2 bases, with 2 bases remaining between them. Looked up from germline, CDR1 is MDHEN and CDR2 is SYDVKM. DNA for the CDR3: TGTGCCAGCAGGGCCTACAATGAGCAGTTCTTC. Its translation is CASRAYNEQFF.

The chain employs TRBV6-1 and TRBJ2-5; D gene ambiguous. The germline CDR1 and CDR2 sequences are MNHNS and SASEGT. The CDR3 has 15 amino acids. V gave up 3 bases and J gave up 1 base, with 12 bases separating them. The CDR3 sequence is CASSDYGRPQETQYF. The CDR3 DNA reads as TGTGCCAGCAGTGATTACGGAAGGCCCCAAGAGACCCAGTACTTC.